This record covers a single T cell receptor beta chain. Its target is not known. The data belong to a study of shared clonotypes between healthy human individuals. The study, taken as a whole, reports: Naive subsets usually exceeded memory subsets in estimated richness. Researchers sampled blood only, noting tissue repertoires likely differ.

V trimming: 3 bases; J trimming: 5 bases; junction bases outside the gene matches: 6. CDR1 and CDR2 from the germline V gene are MNHEY and SVGAGI. CDR3 length: 14 amino acids. As handled by the study authors: Owing to the provision of junction-only sequences devoid of quality scores by immunoSEQ, filtering differed. Assay used: immunoSEQ multiplex PCR; TCRdb lists only in-frame clones, some missing. The V and J calls and clone size come from that table; D and trimming were worked out from the DNA. Of about 1 million clones in the sample, around 78% were seen once. The sequence was obtained from a man aged 18 to 30 in good health. Some clones in this sample may be carry-over from other donors' samples. The source material was memory CD4+ T cells from PBMCs. As to subset: CD45RA-negative fraction. The chain joins TRBV6-5 to TRBJ1-2; 7 bases fit TRBD1. This CDR3 is CASSYKGAGYGYTF. DNA of the CDR3: TGTGCCAGCAGTTATAAGGGGGCTGGGTATGGCTACACCTTC.